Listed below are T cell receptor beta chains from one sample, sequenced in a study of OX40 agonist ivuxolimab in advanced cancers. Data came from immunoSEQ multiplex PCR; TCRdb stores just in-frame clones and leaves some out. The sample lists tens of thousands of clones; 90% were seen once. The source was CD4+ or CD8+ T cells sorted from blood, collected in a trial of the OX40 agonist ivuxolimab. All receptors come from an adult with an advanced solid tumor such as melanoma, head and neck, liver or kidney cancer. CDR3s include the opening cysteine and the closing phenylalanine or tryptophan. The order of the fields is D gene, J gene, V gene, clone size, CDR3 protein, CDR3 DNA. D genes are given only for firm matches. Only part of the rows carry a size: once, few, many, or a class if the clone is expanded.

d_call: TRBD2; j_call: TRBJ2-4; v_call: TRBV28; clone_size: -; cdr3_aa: CASSNRFRLAEAKNIQYF; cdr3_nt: TGTGCCAGCAGTAACCGATTCAGACTAGCGGAAGCCAAAAACATTCAGTACTTC
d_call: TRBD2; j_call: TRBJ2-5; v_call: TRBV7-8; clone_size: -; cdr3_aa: CASSLELANQETQYF; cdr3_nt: TGTGCCAGCAGCTTAGAACTAGCGAACCAAGAGACCCAGTACTTC
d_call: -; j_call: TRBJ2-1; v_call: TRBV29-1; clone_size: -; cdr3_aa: CSVPAVSGQGGYNEQFF; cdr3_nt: TGCAGCGTGCCCGCCGTCTCGGGGCAGGGGGGCTACAATGAGCAGTTCTTC
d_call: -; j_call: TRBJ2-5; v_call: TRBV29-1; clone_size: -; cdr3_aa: CSVQFPGETQYF; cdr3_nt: TGCAGCGTTCAGTTTCCGGGGGAGACCCAGTACTTC
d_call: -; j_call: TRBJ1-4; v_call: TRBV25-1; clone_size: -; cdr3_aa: CASSDLGFNEKLFF; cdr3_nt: TGTGCCAGCAGTGATCTGGGGTTTAATGAAAAACTGTTTTTT
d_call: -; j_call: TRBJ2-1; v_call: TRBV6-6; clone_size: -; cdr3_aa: CASSRNEQFF; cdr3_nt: TGTGCCAGCAGCAGAAATGAGCAGTTCTTC
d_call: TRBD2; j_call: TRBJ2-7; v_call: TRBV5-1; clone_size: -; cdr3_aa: CASSPPGRSYEQYF; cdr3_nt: TGCGCCAGCAGCCCGCCCGGGAGGAGTTACGAGCAGTACTTC
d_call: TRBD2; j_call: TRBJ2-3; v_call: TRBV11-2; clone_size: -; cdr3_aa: CASSLGSGSSSTDTQYF; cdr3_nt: TGTGCCAGCAGCTTAGGTAGCGGGAGTTCTAGCACAGATACGCAGTATTTT
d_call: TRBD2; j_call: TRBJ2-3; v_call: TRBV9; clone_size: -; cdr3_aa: CASSVALHPTSGRSDTQYF; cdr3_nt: TGTGCCAGCAGCGTAGCCCTGCACCCCACTAGCGGGAGATCAGATACGCAGTATTTT
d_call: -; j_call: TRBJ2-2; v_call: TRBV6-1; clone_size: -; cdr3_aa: CASTPLGTGTGELFF; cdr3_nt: TGTGCCAGCACTCCCCTCGGGACGGGAACCGGGGAGCTGTTTTTT
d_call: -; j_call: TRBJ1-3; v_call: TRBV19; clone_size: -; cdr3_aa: CASSIIPAGGNTIYF; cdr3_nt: TGTGCCAGTAGTATAATCCCAGCCGGTGGAAACACCATATATTTT
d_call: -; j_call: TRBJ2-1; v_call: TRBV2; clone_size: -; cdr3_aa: CASSGGFYNEQFF; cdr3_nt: TGTGCCAGCAGTGGAGGATTCTACAATGAGCAGTTCTTC
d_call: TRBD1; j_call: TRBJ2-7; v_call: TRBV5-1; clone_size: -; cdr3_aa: CASSTGTGTYEQYF; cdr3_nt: TGCGCCAGCAGCACCGGGACAGGGACATACGAGCAGTACTTC
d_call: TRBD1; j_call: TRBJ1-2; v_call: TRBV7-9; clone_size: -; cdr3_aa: CASSPQGVNYGYTF; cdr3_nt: TGTGCCAGCAGTCCCCAGGGGGTAAACTATGGCTACACCTTC
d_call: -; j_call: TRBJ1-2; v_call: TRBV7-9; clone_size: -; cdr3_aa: CASSLRDGSDGYTF; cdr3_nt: TGTGCCAGCAGCTTAAGGGACGGAAGTGATGGCTACACCTTC
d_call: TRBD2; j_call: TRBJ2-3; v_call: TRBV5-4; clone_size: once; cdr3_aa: CASSLVSGRSTDTQYF; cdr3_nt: TGTGCCAGCAGCTTGGTGAGCGGGAGAAGCACAGATACGCAGTATTTT
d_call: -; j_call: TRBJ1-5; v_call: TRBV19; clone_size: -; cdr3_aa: CASRPRGTAGINQPQHF; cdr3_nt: TGTGCCAGTAGGCCGAGGGGCACCGCAGGGATTAATCAGCCCCAGCATTTT
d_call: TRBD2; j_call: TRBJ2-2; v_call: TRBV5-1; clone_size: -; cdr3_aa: CASSLGLAGTGELFF; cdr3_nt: TGCGCCAGCAGCTTGGGACTAGCTGGAACCGGGGAGCTGTTTTTT
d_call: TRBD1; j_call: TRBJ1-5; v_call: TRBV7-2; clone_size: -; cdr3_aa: CASSQGGGFNQPQHF; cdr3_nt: TGTGCCAGCAGCCAGGGGGGGGGATTCAATCAGCCCCAGCATTTT
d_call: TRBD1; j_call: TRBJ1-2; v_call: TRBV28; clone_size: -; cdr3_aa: CASSARTGTGYGYTF; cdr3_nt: TGTGCCAGCAGTGCCCGCACCGGGACAGGCTATGGCTACACCTTC
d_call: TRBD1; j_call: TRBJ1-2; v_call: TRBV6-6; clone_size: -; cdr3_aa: CASSSRTGGHGYTF; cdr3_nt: TGTGCCAGCAGTTCTAGGACAGGGGGGCATGGCTACACCTTC
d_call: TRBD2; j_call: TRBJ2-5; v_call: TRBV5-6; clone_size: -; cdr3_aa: CASSLTGLAGETQYF; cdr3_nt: TGTGCCAGCAGCTTGACGGGACTAGCGGGAGAGACCCAGTACTTC
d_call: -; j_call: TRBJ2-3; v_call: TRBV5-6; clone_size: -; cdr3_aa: CASSPGNSDTQYF; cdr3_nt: TGTGCCAGCAGTCCCGGGAACTCAGATACGCAGTATTTT